At least ten counts were recorded for the clone carrying this TCR beta chain. As yet, its antigen is unknown. The data belong to a study of regulatory T cells in long-lasting Graves disease. Overall study findings and caveats: The TCR repertoire of persistent Graves' patients was less diverse than that of newly diagnosed ones. Sample size was small, which may have lowered accuracy. More public clonotypes were shared by persistent patients (approximately 3,000) than by new patients (about 1,000).

The V gene's germline CDR1 is MDHEN and CDR2 SYDVKM. Trimming stripped 3 bases from V and 4 bases from J, with 12 bases between. CDR3 length equals 14 residues. Time point: newly diagnosed GD, antithyroid drugs for less than 3 months. PBMC-derived RNA was used for the TCR library. In building TCR beta libraries, iRepertoire HTBI primers were used together with Arm-PCR of CDR3 regions. One entry per CDR3 protein, called by TCRdb with MiXCR from the multiplex PCR reads. The sample carries roughly 420,000 distinct CDR3 sequences, roughly 16% recorded once. The TCR was taken from a female donor with Graves disease. The chain uses TRBV28 and TRBJ1-1; D gene uncertain. The material was peripheral blood mononuclear cells (PBMCs), obtained at new diagnosis, from a patient treated with antithyroid drugs. As DNA, the CDR3 is TGTGCCAGCAGTTTGGTTGTGGGATCCACTGAAGCTTTCTTT. Its translation is CASSLVVGSTEAFF.